This T cell receptor beta chain was identified in a study of T cell responses to AZD1222 COVID-19 vaccine. Study outcomes and limitations: Targeting of unmutated variant regions was reportedly seen in nearly half of spike-specific TCRs. The donor cohort was predominantly white British with a female majority, and clonal diversity may have been underestimated. CD4 TCRs linked to vaccination spanned spike, dominating at 160-218 and 743-854.

Germline lookup yields CDR1 LGHNA and CDR2 YSLEER. Trimming took 0 bases from V and 0 from J, leaving 15 bases between them. The CDR3 covers 18 residues. To note about this clone: As yet, its antigen is unknown.

Sequencing was performed with immunoSEQ multiplex PCR; in TCRdb, only in-frame clones are kept and a portion is missing. The sample includes over 100,000 clones, over 75% of them seen just once. V and J are TRBV4-3 and TRBJ2-1; D remains ambiguous. The receptor was derived from an adult who received the AZD1222 COVID-19 vaccine. The sample consisted of peripheral blood, taken 28 days after the second AZD1222 dose. Written as DNA, the CDR3 is TGCGCCAGCAGCCAAGATTTGTCAGCAACACTCTCCTACAATGAGCAGTTCTTC. This translates into CASSQDLSATLSYNEQFF.